This T cell receptor (beta chain) derives from a study of siplizumab effects on memory and regulatory T cells. Findings of the study overall: Naive T cells looked more diverse than memory cells, and they looked like major contributors to the alloresponse.

Germline loops: CDR1 MNHEY, CDR2 SVGAGI. The CDR3 loop spans 14 amino acids. Trimming at V came to 5 bases and at J to 5 bases, leaving 5 bases not matched to a gene. To note about this clone: The target antigen is unknown.

Measured with immunoSEQ multiplex PCR; TCRdb has only the in-frame clones, and not every one. The data show 9,200 or so clones, with almost 70% seen just once and under 80% held by the top ten. The sequence derives from a human donor in good health. The sequenced material came from effector memory CD8+ T cells sorted from blood. Subset reported: unstimulated CD8+ effector memory T cells. The chain joins TRBV6-5 to TRBJ1-5; 8 bases map to TRBD1. This CDR3 reads CASSEGQGHQPQHF. In nucleotides, the CDR3 is TGTGCCAGCAGTGAAGGACAGGGCCATCAGCCCCAGCATTTT.